A single T cell receptor (beta chain) is shown here with its context. Its recognized antigen is unknown. No base qualities exist here, and no much larger clone lies one base off it. Genomic DNA was isolated using the Qiagen DNeasy kit from unsorted PBMCs as well as from negatively selected CD4+ and CD8+ fractions. TCR beta CDR3 regions were amplified by immunoSEQ multiplex PCR using primers annealing to V and J segments. A synthetic immune receptor repertoire was used to minimize amplification bias, and any remaining bias was removed computationally after sequencing. As for how the authors treated the data: Custom Python scripts were used to quantify repertoire diversity as the Shannon entropy index. Unsorted, CD4+ and CD8+ repertoires were analyzed separately, except in combined analyses where CD4+ and CD8+ sequences were merged in silico. Clonal expansion was defined as a frequency increase of at least 2-fold after treatment compared with C1D1, and clones undetected at baseline were assigned a pseudocount of 0.5. Singleton clones were defined as clones with 0 or 1 copy at C1D1, and non-singleton clones were defined as clones with 2 or more copies. Clones expanded in unsorted samples were labelled as CD4+, CD8+ or unknown by matching protein sequences in sorted samples from the same patient. Wilcoxon tests on paired samples were used to test diversity changes from C1D1 to C4D1. Imported from immuneACCESS, the table was reduced by TCRdb to in-frame sequences with V and J called. These copies leave out some clones; in studies compared against another copy, an unresolved V gene accounts for under half, and the cause of the remainder is not known. V, J and clone size are those of that table, while D and trimming were read from the DNA. For this sample there are about 21,000 clones; 76% appear just once. Of the sample, 20% falls within the top ten clones.

The sample originates from a study of PD-1 blockade in classical Hodgkin lymphoma (dated by TCRdb to the early 2020s). As for the study more broadly: Nivolumab dosing was 3 mg/kg intravenously every 2 weeks, continuing until either disease progression or unacceptable toxicity. To define a peripheral blood immune signature of response to PD-1 blockade in classical Hodgkin lymphoma, the study combined TCR beta sequencing with CyTOF. Beyond this particular receptor, the publication reports: Baseline diversity similar to that of newly diagnosed patients was observed in trial patients achieving complete response, whereas significantly lower diversity was observed in partial responders and progressors. The study covered only a single clinical trial cohort, and the causes of the repertoire differences, possibly disease activity or prior therapy, were still not defined. Lower diversity was observed in patients in whom nivolumab was started less than 1 year after ASCT, and these patients were excluded from later analyses so that confounding by immune reconstitution would be avoided. Newly diagnosed patients were reported to have lower baseline TCR diversity than healthy donors, and relapsed/refractory patients were reported to have lower baseline TCR diversity still. By C4D1, a significant rise was seen in CD4+ TCR diversity but not in CD8+ TCR diversity (p=0.0027 vs p=0.16), and the rise was most apparent among complete responders (p=0.02).

The time point label of this sample denotes: cycle 4 day 1 (C4D1), after about 6 weeks of nivolumab. Every trial patient had relapsed following autologous stem cell transplantation, and prior brentuximab vedotin exposure was what differed among cohorts A, B and C. The trial cohort included 55 to 60 patients with relapsed/refractory classical Hodgkin lymphoma, and each patient had a best overall response of complete response, partial response or progressive disease. Single-agent nivolumab was administered to trial patients in the multi-cohort phase II CheckMate 205 trial. An independent review committee assessed best overall response by applying the 2007 International Working Group response criteria. Trial PBMCs were collected immediately before nivolumab initiation (C1D1) and during therapy at cycle 2 day 1 and cycle 4 day 1. Peripheral blood was collected in 8 mL Vacutainer Cell Preparation Tubes, from which PBMCs were isolated by centrifugation and then cryopreserved.

The CDR3 runs 11 amino acids, cysteine and phenylalanine included. Only CDR3 DNA is held: 33 bases, read in frame from base 1. In the germline V gene (reference sequence), CDR1 corresponds to LNHDA and CDR2 to SQIVND. V and J lose 2 bases and 5 bases, and a span of 3 bases separates them. This sample comprised peripheral blood mononuclear cells (PBMCs), obtained before the fourth cycle of nivolumab. The clonotype comes from a human donor with classical Hodgkin lymphoma. The chain joins TRBV19 to TRBJ1-1, with no reliable assignment of the D segment. At the DNA level, the sequence is TGTGCCAGTAGTATAATTACTGAAGCTTTCTTT. Translation gives CASSIITEAFF.